This T cell receptor beta chain was identified during a study of cytomegalovirus exposure and HLA in healthy donors. This CDR3 is built from 17 residues. The trim removed 1 base at V and 4 bases at J, leaving 7 bases unmatched. The germline V gene has CDR1 LGHNA and CDR2 YSLEER. Vbeta (60) and Jbeta (13) primers were used in the PCR. TCRdb's copy holds only in-frame clones and misses some; the assay was immunoSEQ multiplex PCR. This sample carries about 140,000 clones, roughly 77% of them seen once, and the ten largest clones take 3.3%. The rearrangement links TRBV4-3 to TRBJ2-5; 12 bases align to TRBD2. Specimen: PBMCs. This TCR derives from a middle-aged man in good health and CMV-seronegative. The DNA of the CDR3 is TGCGCCAGCAGCCAAGCTAGCGGGGGGGCAAGGGGAGAGACCCAGTACTTC. It codes for CASSQASGGARGETQYF.